This T cell receptor (beta chain) was captured by sequencing in a study of T cells in Graves' hyperthyroidism and ophthalmopathy. Study at large: Blood from the periphery was taken at initial diagnosis, before any treatment. Study observations and caveats: Model-based prediction identified ophthalmopathy a median around 6.7 months prior to its onset.

The CDR3 regions of TCR beta were amplified from RNA transcripts. With the HTBI primer set, the TCR CDR3 went through a first round of RT-PCR. In TCRdb, the multiplex PCR reads were re-called with MiXCR into one record per CDR3 protein. The repertoire holds 800,000 or so distinct CDR3 sequences, with more than 30% as singletons. This clonotype was seen a handful of times. Its cognate antigen is unknown. Orbital computed tomography and thyroid ultrasound, together with serum TRAb and thyroxine and clinical symptoms, were used for diagnoses. The sample taken for sequencing was blood. The receptor's source is a young man with Graves' hyperthyroidism.

CDR3 protein: CASSLSMTYEQYF. The CDR3 DNA reads as TGTGCCAGCAGCTTATCGATGACCTACGAGCAGTACTTC. This chain joins TRBV11-2 and TRBJ2-7, with D unresolved. The germline CDR1 and CDR2 sequences are SGHAT and FQNNGV. The CDR3 runs 13 residues. The V gene lost 2 bases and the J gene lost 2 bases, with 7 bases spanning the gap.